This record looks at one T cell receptor beta chain sequence and its context. This sample is drawn from a study of blood T cell repertoires in COVID-19. The table came from immunoSEQ multiplex PCR; TCRdb's copy has only in-frame clones and leaves some out. This table has around 340,000 clones, around nine tenths appearing once. Trimming left V 0 bases short and J 3 bases short, with 8 bases between. The V gene's germline CDR1 is MGHRA and CDR2 YSYEKL. The length of the CDR3 is 14 residues. The gene calls are TRBV4-1 and TRBJ1-1; no clear D gene. This sequence was found in a woman between 55 and 75 years old with COVID-19, enrolled during active disease. The sequenced sample was peripheral blood. In nucleotides, the CDR3 is TGCGCCAGCAGCCAAGATCCCAGGTACACTGAAGCTTTCTTT. Translating gives CASSQDPRYTEAFF.